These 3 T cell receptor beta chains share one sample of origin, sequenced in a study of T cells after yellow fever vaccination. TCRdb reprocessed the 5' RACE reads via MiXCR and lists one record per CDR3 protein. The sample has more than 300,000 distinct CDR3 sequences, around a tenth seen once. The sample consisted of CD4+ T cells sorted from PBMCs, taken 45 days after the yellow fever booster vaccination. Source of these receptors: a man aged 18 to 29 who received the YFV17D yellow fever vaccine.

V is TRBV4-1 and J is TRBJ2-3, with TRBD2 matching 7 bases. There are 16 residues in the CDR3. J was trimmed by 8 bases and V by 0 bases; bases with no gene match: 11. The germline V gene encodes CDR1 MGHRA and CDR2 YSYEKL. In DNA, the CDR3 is TGCGCCAGCAGCCAAGAGTGGCGGGGGACCTCTCGTACGCAGTATTTT. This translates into CASSQEWRGTSRTQYF.

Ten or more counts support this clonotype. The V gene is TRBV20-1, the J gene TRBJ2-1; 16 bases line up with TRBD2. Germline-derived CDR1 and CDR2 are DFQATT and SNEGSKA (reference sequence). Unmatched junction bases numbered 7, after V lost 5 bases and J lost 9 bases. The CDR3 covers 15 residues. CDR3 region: CSAPGLAGGPGEQFF. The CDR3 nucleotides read TGCAGTGCTCCGGGACTAGCGGGGGGGCCTGGTGAGCAGTTCTTC.

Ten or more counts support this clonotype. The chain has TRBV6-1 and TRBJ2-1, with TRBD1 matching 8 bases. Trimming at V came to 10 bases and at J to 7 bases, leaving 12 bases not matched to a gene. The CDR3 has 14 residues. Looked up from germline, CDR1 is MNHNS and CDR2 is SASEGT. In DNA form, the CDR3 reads TGTGCCACTCTATGGACAGGGCTGATGAATGAGCAGTTCTTC. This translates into CATLWTGLMNEQFF.